This entry lists 13 T cell receptor beta chains sequenced from one sample in a study of vaccination and CD4 T cells after COVID-19. The antigens these receptors bind are not known. The sample's treatment: 10-day PBMC culture with coronavirus spike peptide pools or control peptides (ViraFEST assay). The Oncomine TCR Beta short-read assay was applied to DNA of cultured CD4+ T cells. TCRdb re-called the PCR reads through MiXCR, storing one row per CDR3 protein. This sample has roughly 9,300 distinct CDR3 sequences, with approximately 57% found just once. Sequencing was carried out using CD4+ T cells from blood, cultured in vitro. These receptor sequences come from a human donor who had recovered from COVID-19.

There are a few counts of this clonotype. The gene calls are TRBV20-1 and TRBJ1-5, with TRBD1 identical over 7 bases. CDR1 and CDR2 from the germline V gene are DFQATT and SNEGSKA (reference sequence). V lost 6 bases, J lost 6 bases, and 5 bases stayed unmatched. The CDR3 contains 12 residues. The CDR3 nucleotides read TGCAGTGCCCTCGAGGGGGCTCAGCCCCAGCATTTT. This codes for CSALEGAQPQHF.

The rearrangement joins TRBV2 to TRBJ1-5; D is unclear. The germline V and J ends were trimmed by 8 bases and 4 bases, with 9 bases remaining between them. Germline V gene lookup returns CDR1 SNHLY and CDR2 FYNNEI. The CDR3 sequence is 12 residues long. This chain's CDR3 is CASGSGNQPQHF. The CDR3 DNA is TGTGCCAGCGGGTCCGGGAATCAGCCCCAGCATTTT. The full variable domain, with the rest looked up from reference TRBV2 and TRBJ1-5, is EPEVTQTPSHQVTQMGQEVILRCVPISNHLYFYWYRQILGQKVEFLVSFYNNEISEKSEIFDDQFSVERPDGSNFTLKIRSTKLEDSAMYFCASGSGNQPQHFGDGTRLSIL.

This clonotype has only a few counts. This sequence joins TRBV7-2 and TRBJ1-5; the D is unclear. Trimming left V 3 bases short and J 4 bases short, with 13 bases between. The CDR3 totals 15 residues. CDR1 is SGHTA, CDR2 FQGNSA, per germline. Here the CDR3 DNA reads TGTGCCAGCAGCTTTGCATCCCTTGAGAATCAGCCCCAGCATTTT. Translating it yields CASSFASLENQPQHF.

This chain links TRBV20-1 with TRBJ1-3; 7 bases line up with TRBD1. This CDR3 has 14 residues. V shed 0 bases and J 5 bases; nucleotides not matched to a gene: 4. The V gene's germline CDR1 is DFQATT and CDR2 SNEGSKA (reference sequence). The CDR3 sequence is CSAREGGSRNTIYF. The CDR3 region has the DNA TGCAGTGCTAGAGAAGGGGGCTCGCGAAACACCATATATTTT.

This chain links TRBV4-2 with TRBJ1-6, with a weak D call TRBD1 (6 bases). Germline V gene lookup returns CDR1 LGHNA and CDR2 YNFKEQ. The CDR3 spans 19 residues. Trimming left V 0 bases short and J 0 bases short, with 15 bases between. The CDR3: CASSQERSGQSSYNSPLHF. Written as DNA, the CDR3 is TGTGCCAGCAGCCAAGAAAGGAGTGGACAGAGCTCCTATAATTCACCCCTCCACTTT.

This chain uses TRBV10-3 with TRBJ1-2; D is unclear. The CDR3 extends over 15 amino acids. Trimming stripped 2 bases from V and 4 bases from J, with 14 bases between. Germline V gene sequence: CDR1 ENHRY, CDR2 SYGVKD. The CDR3 region is CAISEGRSTIYGYTF. The DNA for the CDR3 is TGTGCCATCAGTGAGGGCAGATCAACGATCTATGGCTACACCTTC.

In its sample, this clonotype ranks as large. The chain couples TRBV6-5 to TRBJ1-1; 8 bases are a match to TRBD1. Germline CDR1 and CDR2: MNHEY and SVGAGI. V lost 2 bases to trimming and J lost 5 bases; unmatched junction nucleotides: 7. The CDR3 consists of 15 residues. The CDR3 reads CASSYTQGVGTEAFF. The CDR3 region has the DNA TGTGCCAGCAGTTACACACAGGGGGTAGGGACTGAAGCTTTCTTT.

This clonotype was observed a few times. The chain has TRBV5-1 and TRBJ1-2; D not resolved. This CDR3 contains 12 residues. The germline V gene encodes CDR1 SGHRS and CDR2 YFSETQ. Trimming stripped 4 bases from V and 6 bases from J, with 10 bases between. CDR3 nucleotides: TGCGCCAGCAGCCCGGGTTGGCATGGCTACACCTTC. The encoded protein is CASSPGWHGYTF.

The chain is built from TRBV7-2 and TRBJ2-3, with 9 bases lining up with TRBD1. Germline trimming cut 1 base from V and 6 bases from J; bases unmatched to any gene: 8. From germline, CDR1 is SGHTA and CDR2 FQGNSA. The CDR3 contains 16 residues. The CDR3, as DNA: TGTGCCAGCAGCTTAGGGGGACAGGGAGACATGGATACGCAGTATTTT. Amino acid sequence: CASSLGGQGDMDTQYF.

The rearrangement joins TRBV11-2 to TRBJ2-3, with D possibly being TRBD1 (5 bases). The CDR3 loop spans 14 amino acids. V was clipped by 7 bases and J by 2 bases, with 13 bases between them. Germline V lookup: CDR1 SGHAT, CDR2 FQNNGV. In DNA form, the CDR3 reads TGTGCCAGCAACCTGGACACCAACACAGATACGCAGTATTTT. This sequence encodes CASNLDTNTDTQYF.

The V call is TRBV27, the J call TRBJ2-7, with TRBD2 matching over 10 bases. After removal of 2 bases from V and 5 bases from J, the junction contained 3 bases not matched to a gene. Germline CDR1 MNHEY, CDR2 SMNVEV (reference sequence). CDR3 size: 14 residues. CDR3 in DNA: TGTGCCAGCAGTTTACTAGCGGGAGTAAACGAGCAGTACTTC. This encodes CASSLLAGVNEQYF.

V usage is TRBV2 and J usage is TRBJ2-5, with 10 nucleotides matching TRBD1. Germline loops: CDR1 SNHLY, CDR2 FYNNEI. The CDR3 has 13 amino acids. V gave up 8 bases and J gave up 4 bases; unmatched junction bases: 4. The CDR3: CASVGDRGETQYF. The DNA for the CDR3 is TGTGCCAGCGTTGGGGACAGGGGAGAGACCCAGTACTTC. Based on the CDR3 plus reference TRBV2 and TRBJ2-5, the full variable domain is EPEVTQTPSHQVTQMGQEVILRCVPISNHLYFYWYRQILGQKVEFLVSFYNNEISEKSEIFDDQFSVERPDGSNFTLKIRSTKLEDSAMYFCASVGDRGETQYFGPGTRLLVL.

This sequence joins TRBV11-3 and TRBJ2-1; D ambiguous. This CDR3 comprises 12 residues. In germline, CDR1 is SGHNT, CDR2 YENEEA. Between the trimmed V and J ends, which lost 0 bases and 7 bases, there was a span of 4 bases. The CDR3 DNA follows: TGTGCCAGCAGCTTAGATAGAAATGAGCAGTTCTTC. This gives the protein CASSLDRNEQFF. Combining the CDR3 with reference TRBV11-3 and TRBJ2-1 gives the whole variable domain EAGVVQSPRYKIIEKKQPVAFWCNPISGHNTLYWYLQNLGQGPELLIRYENEEAVDDSQLPKDRFSAERLKGVDSTLKIQPAELGDSAVYLCASSLDRNEQFFGPGTRLTVL.